This T cell receptor beta chain was identified during a study of blood T cell repertoires in COVID-19. For the study at large: The United States, Italy and Spain were the sources of the acute and convalescent COVID-19 samples. T cells, B-cell-depleted T cells, or PBMCs provided the cDNA or gDNA that served as material.

Trimming removed 1 base from V and 3 bases from J, with 6 bases in between. The CDR3 is 14 amino acids. Germline V gene lookup returns CDR1 KGHSH and CDR2 LQKENI. Original processing methods: Using reference gene primer amplification, nucleated cell counts were estimated. The repertoire was sequenced with immunoSEQ multiplex PCR; TCRdb's copy has only in-frame clones and lacks some. D and trimming come from the DNA, and the V and J calls and clone size come from that table. The table lists 200,000 or so clones, approximately 86% of them singletons. The sequenced material came from peripheral blood. The sequence was collected from a man aged 60-69 years with acute or convalescent COVID-19. The rearrangement links TRBV18 to TRBJ1-4, with no clear D. This CDR3 is CASSPQGANEKLFF. Here the CDR3 DNA reads TGTGCCAGCTCACCACAGGGAGCTAATGAAAAACTGTTTTTT.